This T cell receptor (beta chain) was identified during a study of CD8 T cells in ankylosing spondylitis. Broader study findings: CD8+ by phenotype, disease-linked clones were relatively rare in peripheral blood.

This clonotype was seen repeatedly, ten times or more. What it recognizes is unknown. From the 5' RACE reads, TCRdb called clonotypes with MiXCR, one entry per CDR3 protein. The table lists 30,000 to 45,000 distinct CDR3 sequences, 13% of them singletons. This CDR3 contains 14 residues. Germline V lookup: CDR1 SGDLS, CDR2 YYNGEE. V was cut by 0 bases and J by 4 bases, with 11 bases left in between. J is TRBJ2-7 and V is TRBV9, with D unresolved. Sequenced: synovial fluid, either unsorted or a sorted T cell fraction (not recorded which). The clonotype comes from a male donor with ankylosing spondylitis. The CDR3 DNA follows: TGTGCCAGCAGCGTAGGTGACTCCTGGTACGAGCAGTACTTC. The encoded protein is CASSVGDSWYEQYF.